This T cell receptor beta chain came from a study of vaccination and CD4 T cells after COVID-19. On the study more broadly: Two of the convalescents were Hispanic, and the group consisted of six males and four females. Study-wide results and caveats: The study found that a median approximately 86% of reactive clones in convalescent patients appeared only post-vaccination.

Oncomine TCR Beta short-read sequencing was applied to DNA from cultured CD4+ T cells. From the PCR reads, TCRdb called clonotypes with MiXCR, one entry per CDR3 protein. The profile covers roughly 15,000 distinct CDR3 sequences, with 61% appearing a single time and 7.4% taken by the ten largest. A remark on this clonotype: What it recognizes is unknown.

Regarding treatment: roughly 10-day PBMC culture with coronavirus spike peptide pools or control peptides (ViraFEST assay). It was with about 10 IU/ml IL-2 and 9 to 10 ug/ml peptide pools that roughly 2 million PBMCs per well were cultured. Deletions cut 0 bases from V and 1 base from J, with 8 bases between. This CDR3 contains 16 residues. Germline loops: CDR1 SGHKS, CDR2 YYEKEE (reference sequence). The source of this sequence is a human donor who had recovered from COVID-19. The J gene is TRBJ2-6, the V gene TRBV5-5; no firm D call. Sequenced: CD4+ T cells from blood, cultured in vitro. CDR3 protein: CASSLGVGSGANVLTF. The CDR3 region has the DNA TGTGCCAGCAGCTTGGGGGTGGGGTCTGGGGCCAACGTCCTGACTTTC.